The 24 T cell receptor beta chains given below trace back to one sample, sequenced in a study of cytomegalovirus exposure and HLA in healthy donors. The study ran its PCR with 60 Vbeta and 13 Jbeta primers. This table comes from immunoSEQ multiplex PCR, and its TCRdb copy is limited to in-frame clones, with some not included. Here the sample spans about 140,000 clones, approximately 80% being singletons. Sequencing was done on a sample of PBMCs. These TCRs come from a woman aged 45-60 years in good health and CMV-seropositive.

V is TRBV2 and J is TRBJ1-1, with a possible D match to TRBD1 (5 bases). CDR1 SNHLY and CDR2 FYNNEI come from the germline V gene. This CDR3 comprises 14 residues. Trimming left V 8 bases short and J 0 bases short, with 13 bases between. The CDR3, as DNA: TGTGCCAGCGGTAGGGGCGGAATGAACACTGAAGCTTTCTTT. This codes for CASGRGGMNTEAFF. The full variable domain, completed using reference TRBV2 and TRBJ1-1, is EPEVTQTPSHQVTQMGQEVILRCVPISNHLYFYWYRQILGQKVEFLVSFYNNEISEKSEIFDDQFSVERPDGSNFTLKIRSTKLEDSAMYFCASGRGGMNTEAFFGQGTRLTVV.

J is TRBJ2-1 and V is TRBV10-3; the match to TRBD2 covers 7 bases. The ends lost 1 base at V and 0 bases at J; junction bases unmatched: 9. This CDR3 is 18 amino acids long. The V gene's germline CDR1 is ENHRY and CDR2 SYGVKD. The CDR3 nucleotides are TGTGCCATCAGTGAGTTATCGAGCGGGGAGATCTCCTACAATGAGCAGTTCTTC. It specifies CAISELSSGEISYNEQFF.

The chain employs TRBV20-1 and TRBJ1-5, with D possibly being TRBD1 (5 bases). V lost 1 base and J lost 8, with 6 bases in between. In germline, CDR1 is DFQATT, CDR2 SNEGSKA (reference sequence). The CDR3 length is 11 residues. The CDR3 nucleotides read TGCAGTGCTAGAGGGGGCGAGCCCCAGCATTTT. Translation: CSARGGEPQHF.

The V gene is TRBV5-6, the J gene TRBJ2-2; a possible D gene is TRBD2 (7 bases). The CDR3 has 15 residues. The germline V gene encodes CDR1 SGHDT and CDR2 YYEEEE. The ends were cut back, 9 bases at V and 2 bases at J, with 17 bases in the middle. The CDR3 DNA is TGTGCCACGGGCACGGGGGGCCACAACACCGGGGAGCTGTTTTTT. As protein: CATGTGGHNTGELFF.

The J gene is TRBJ1-5, the V gene TRBV5-1; D ambiguous. Per germline, CDR1 SGHRS and CDR2 YFSETQ. Deletions cut 4 bases from V and 10 bases from J, with 18 bases between. The CDR3 is 14 residues long. CDR3 in amino acids: CASSTSEPLAPQHF. Here the CDR3 DNA reads TGCGCCAGCAGCACCTCAGAGCCATTAGCCCCCCAGCATTTT. Full variable domain (remainder filled in from reference TRBV5-1 and TRBJ1-5): KAGVTQTPRYLIKTRGQQVTLSCSPISGHRSVSWYQQTPGQGLQFLFEYFSETQRNKGNFPGRFSGRQFSNSRSEMNVSTLELGDSALYLCASSTSEPLAPQHFGDGTRLSIL.

The rearrangement links TRBV15 to TRBJ2-2; TRBD2 matches at 9 bases. Germline lookup yields CDR1 LNHNV and CDR2 YYDKDF (reference sequence). V lost 3 bases and J lost 3; bases outside the gene matches: 2. The CDR3 spans 15 residues. The CDR3 nucleotides are TGTGCCACCAGCAGTAGCGGGGGTGACACCGGGGAGCTGTTTTTT. Translation gives CATSSSGGDTGELFF.

The chain recombines TRBV18 with TRBJ2-5; D is undetermined. The CDR3 has 14 residues. The ends were cut back, 0 bases at V and 0 bases at J, with 5 bases in the middle. Germline CDR1 and CDR2: KGHSH and LQKENI. The CDR3 protein is CASSPPSNQETQYF. The DNA for the CDR3 is TGTGCCAGCTCACCACCGTCAAACCAAGAGACCCAGTACTTC.

V and J are TRBV25-1 and TRBJ2-1; 9 bases are a match to TRBD1. CDR1 is MGHDK, CDR2 SYGVNS, per germline. This CDR3 is 15 amino acids long. V dropped 3 bases and J dropped 6; count of bases not matched to a gene: 6. The CDR3 DNA follows: TGTGCCAGCAGTGATGACAGGGGGTCCGGCAATGAGCAGTTCTTC. It specifies CASSDDRGSGNEQFF.

This clone occurred once. The V and J genes are TRBV18 and TRBJ1-4; no clear D gene. From germline, CDR1 is KGHSH and CDR2 LQKENI. CDR3 size: 13 residues. The V end was cut by 0 bases, the J end by 13 bases, with 12 bases between. For the CDR3, the DNA is TGTGCCAGCTCACCACCCGCGAGGAACGTACTGTTTTTT. This sequence encodes CASSPPARNVLFF.

In this sample, this clone turned up once. V usage is TRBV5-1 and J usage is TRBJ1-5; a weak D match, TRBD1 (6 bases). Germline values: CDR1 SGHRS, CDR2 YFSETQ. Trimming left V 4 bases short and J 3 bases short, with 8 bases between. The CDR3 length is 13 residues. This chain's CDR3 is CASSRDTNQPQHF. The CDR3 nucleotides read TGCGCCAGCAGCAGGGACACCAATCAGCCCCAGCATTTT.

The chain has TRBV6-6 and TRBJ1-2; no clear D. V lost 5 bases to trimming and J lost 5 bases, with 12 bases between them. This CDR3 has 13 residues. In germline, CDR1 is MNHNY, CDR2 SVGAGI (reference sequence). The CDR3 loop reads CASSPPARYGYTF. CDR3 DNA: TGTGCCAGCAGTCCCCCCGCCAGGTATGGCTACACCTTC.

This clone was seen once. The chain combines TRBV7-3 with TRBJ1-6, with D perhaps matching TRBD1 (5 bases). The length of the CDR3 is 15 residues. Trimming removed 2 bases at V and 8 bases at J, with 13 bases between. Germline V gene data show CDR1 as SGHTA and CDR2 as FQGTGA. This CDR3 is CASSLRGRADSPLHF. In DNA form, the CDR3 reads TGTGCCAGCAGCTTACGAGGCAGGGCCGATTCACCCCTCCACTTT.

This clone was recorded only once. The J gene is TRBJ2-5, the V gene TRBV7-2, with a weak D call TRBD2 (5 bases). Germline loops: CDR1 SGHTA, CDR2 FQGNSA. The V end was cut by 4 bases, the J end by 1 base, with 16 bases between. The CDR3 runs 16 residues. CDR3 in amino acids: CASSSGPRGLQETQYF. The CDR3 DNA sequence: TGTGCCAGCAGCTCCGGACCTAGAGGGCTCCAAGAGACCCAGTACTTC.

This rearrangement joins TRBV12-5 to TRBJ1-5; tentatively, D is TRBD1 (5 bases). CDR1 is LGHNT and CDR2 is FRNRAP in the germline V gene. V shed 1 base and J shed 0 bases, with 13 bases lying between them. The CDR3 length is 17 residues. The CDR3 nucleotides read TGTGCTAGTGGTTTGGGAAATCCAGGGTATAGCAATCAGCCCCAGCATTTT. The encoded protein is CASGLGNPGYSNQPQHF.

The CDR3: CASSERQSRTEAFF. Here the CDR3 DNA reads TGTGCCAGCAGTGAAAGGCAGTCGAGGACTGAAGCTTTCTTT. The chain uses TRBV2 and TRBJ1-1; D remains unclear. CDR1 and CDR2 from the germline V gene are SNHLY and FYNNEI. The CDR3 is 14 amino acids. The ends were cut back, 2 bases at V and 5 bases at J, with 12 bases in the middle.

The chain recombines TRBV28 with TRBJ2-7; D may be TRBD2 (7 bases). This CDR3 is 15 amino acids long. Trimming left V 3 bases short and J 0 bases short, with 12 bases between. The germline CDR1 and CDR2 sequences are MDHEN and SYDVKM. CDR3 DNA sequence: TGTGCCAGCAGTTTTGGACGGGGGGCCTCCTACGAGCAGTACTTC. The encoded protein is CASSFGRGASYEQYF.

As regards this clone: The same CDR3 also results from other DNA sequences found in this sample. J is TRBJ2-7 and V is TRBV5-1; 8 positions match TRBD2. CDR3 size: 15 residues. J was trimmed by 2 bases and V by 0 bases; bases with no gene match: 4. Germline V CDR1 and CDR2: SGHRS, YFSETQ. For the CDR3, the DNA is TGCGCCAGCAGCTTGGGCTTAGCGGGGCCCTACGAGCAGTACTTC. It encodes CASSLGLAGPYEQYF. Based on the CDR3 plus reference TRBV5-1 and TRBJ2-7, the full variable domain is KAGVTQTPRYLIKTRGQQVTLSCSPISGHRSVSWYQQTPGQGLQFLFEYFSETQRNKGNFPGRFSGRQFSNSRSEMNVSTLELGDSALYLCASSLGLAGPYEQYFGPGTRLTVT.

The V gene is TRBV28, the J gene TRBJ2-7; TRBD2 aligns across 7 bases. V was clipped by 6 bases and J by 2 bases; unmatched bases: 7. Germline assignment: CDR1 MDHEN and CDR2 SYDVKM. This CDR3 is built from 14 residues. The CDR3 DNA reads TGTGCCAGCAGCCCTCCGGGACTAACCTACGAGCAGTACTTC. Encoded protein: CASSPPGLTYEQYF.

As regards this clone: One end of the junction is discordant with germline, which a read error may explain. This rearrangement joins TRBV6-1 to TRBJ1-2; 8 bases fit TRBD1. CDR3 length: 13 amino acids. Germline CDR1 reads MNHNS; CDR2 reads SASEGT. The CDR3 region is CASDAGGSGSFSF. The CDR3 DNA sequence: TGTGCCAGCGATGCAGGGGGCTCAGGTAGTTTCTCCTTC.

The V gene is TRBV28, the J gene TRBJ2-7; D might be TRBD2 (6 bases). The CDR3 sequence is 13 residues long. In germline, CDR1 is MDHEN, CDR2 SYDVKM. V was trimmed by 6 bases and J by 3 bases, leaving 12 bases between them. Here the CDR3 reads CASRWGGDYEQYF. The CDR3 DNA reads TGTGCCAGCAGGTGGGGCGGGGACTACGAGCAGTACTTC.

This clone was seen only once. The chain couples TRBV18 to TRBJ2-7; 9 bases line up with TRBD1. The V segment lost 3 bases and the J segment 0 bases; nucleotides outside the gene matches: 3. This CDR3 is 15 amino acids long. Looked up from germline, CDR1 is KGHSH and CDR2 is LQKENI. The DNA of the CDR3 is TGTGCCAGCTCACCGACAGGGGGTTTCTCCTACGAGCAGTACTTC. Translated: CASSPTGGFSYEQYF.

The V gene is TRBV30, the J gene TRBJ2-1, with 14 bases that match TRBD2. The CDR3 has 17 amino acids. The trim removed 2 bases at V and 3 bases at J, leaving 6 bases unmatched. The germline CDR1 and CDR2 sequences are GTSNPN and SVGIG (reference sequence). In DNA form, the CDR3 reads TGTGCCTGGAGTCCCCGGACTAGCGGGGGGTACTACAATGAGCAGTTCTTC. Its translation: CAWSPRTSGGYYNEQFF.

This sequence joins TRBV27 and TRBJ2-1; 12 bases align to TRBD2. The germline V gene encodes CDR1 MNHEY and CDR2 SMNVEV (reference sequence). The CDR3 extends over 14 amino acids. V lost 6 bases to trimming and J lost 7 bases; unmatched junction nucleotides: 4. In DNA, the CDR3 is TGTGCCAGCAGCATACTAGCGGGGGGAAATGAGCAGTTCTTC. Protein product: CASSILAGGNEQFF.

The chain carries TRBV7-9 and TRBJ1-2; D is uncertain. The V end lost 3 bases, the J end lost 1 base, and 12 bases lay between the germline ends. The CDR3 contains 15 residues. Per the germline V gene, CDR1 is SEHNR and CDR2 is FQNEAQ (reference sequence). The CDR3 region has the DNA TGTGCCAGCAGCTTCGGAGGTGGCCATAACTATGGCTACACCTTC. Its translation: CASSFGGGHNYGYTF.